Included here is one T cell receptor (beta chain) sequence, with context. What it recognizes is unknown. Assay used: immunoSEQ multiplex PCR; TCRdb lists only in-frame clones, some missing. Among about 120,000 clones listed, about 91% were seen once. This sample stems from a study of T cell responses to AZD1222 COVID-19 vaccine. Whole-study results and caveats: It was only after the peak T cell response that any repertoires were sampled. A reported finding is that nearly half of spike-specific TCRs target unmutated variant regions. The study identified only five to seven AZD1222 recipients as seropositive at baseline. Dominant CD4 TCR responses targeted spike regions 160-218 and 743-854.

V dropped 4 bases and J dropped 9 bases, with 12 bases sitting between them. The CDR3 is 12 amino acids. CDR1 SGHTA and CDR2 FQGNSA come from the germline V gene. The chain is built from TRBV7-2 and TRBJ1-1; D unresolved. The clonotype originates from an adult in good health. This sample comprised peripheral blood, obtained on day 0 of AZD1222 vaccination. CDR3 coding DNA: TGTGCCAGCAGCTCGAGCCCCGCCCAAGCTTTCTTT. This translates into CASSSSPAQAFF. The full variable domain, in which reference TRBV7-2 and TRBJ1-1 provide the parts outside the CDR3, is GAGVSQSPSNKVTEKGKDVELRCDPISGHTALYWYRQSLGQGLEFLIYFQGNSAPDKSGLPSDRFSAERTGGSVSTLTIQRTQQEDSAVYLCASSSSPAQAFFGQGTRLTVV.